This T cell receptor (beta chain) was captured by sequencing in a study of T cells in Graves' hyperthyroidism and ophthalmopathy. What was amplified from RNA transcripts were TCR beta CDR3 regions. The HTBI set primed first-round TCR CDR3 RT-PCR. One entry per CDR3 protein, called by TCRdb with MiXCR from the multiplex PCR reads. This repertoire shows around 620,000 distinct CDR3 sequences, around 15% found once; its top ten account for less than 4.5%. Pregnant or lactating patients were excluded, as were those with uncontrolled infection or other autoimmune disease. With regard to this clonotype: As yet, its antigen is unknown. One end of the junction is discordant with germline, which a read error may explain.

Notes on the study in general: Ophthalmopathy got predicted by the model a median around 6.6 months before its onset. Most thyroid clonotypes with frequency above 0.001 were detected in blood.

Germline CDR1 and CDR2: SEHNR and FQNEAQ (reference sequence). The CDR3 contains 17 residues. The sample taken for sequencing was blood. This chain connects TRBV7-9 to TRBJ1-2; tentative D call: TRBD1 (6 bases). This receptor was identified in a woman in her 30s with Graves' hyperthyroidism. The CDR3 here is CASRPTGAHEMSYDYTF. Written as DNA, the CDR3 is TGTGCCAGCAGACCAACGGGGGCGCATGAGATGAGCTATGACTACACCTTC.